The 17 T cell receptor beta chains in this list originate from one sample, sequenced in a study of blood T cell repertoires in COVID-19. This table comes from immunoSEQ multiplex PCR, and its TCRdb copy is limited to in-frame clones, with some not included. In the table there are more than 300,000 clones, over 80% of which are singletons. Specimen: peripheral blood. Receptor source: a woman in her fifties or sixties with COVID-19, enrolled during active disease.

This chain connects TRBV30 to TRBJ2-1, with a weak D call TRBD2 (5 bases). This CDR3 contains 13 residues. Germline V lookup: CDR1 GTSNPN, CDR2 SVGIG (reference sequence). V was shortened by 2 bases and J by 7 bases, with 12 bases between the two germline ends. The CDR3: CAWSQQRENEQFF. CDR3 DNA sequence: TGTGCCTGGAGTCAACAACGGGAAAATGAGCAGTTCTTC. Supplemented by reference TRBV30 and TRBJ2-1, the full variable domain reads SQTIHQWPATLVQPVGSPLSLECTVEGTSNPNLYWYRQAAGRGLQLLFYSVGIGQISSEVPQNLSASRPQDRQFILSSKKLLLSDSGFYLCAWSQQRENEQFFGPGTRLTVL.

This clone was seen only once. This chain connects TRBV7-2 to TRBJ1-1, with 10 bases fitting TRBD1. The length of the CDR3 is 18 residues. With V trimmed by 5 bases and J by 2 bases, 14 bases remained unmatched. Per germline, CDR1 SGHTA and CDR2 FQGNSA. The CDR3 coding sequence is TGTGCCAGCAGCCACCTGGGACAGGGGCCCCCACCAAACACTGAAGCTTTCTTT. Protein: CASSHLGQGPPPNTEAFF.

The chain has TRBV18 and TRBJ1-2; TRBD1 aligns across 9 bases. The CDR3 length is 17 residues. Germline V gene sequence: CDR1 KGHSH, CDR2 LQKENI. V lost 4 bases to trimming and J lost 5 bases; unmatched junction nucleotides: 14. The CDR3 region is CASSLYRDRVPVYGYTF. Written as DNA, the CDR3 is TGTGCCAGCTCACTATACCGGGACAGGGTGCCCGTATATGGCTACACCTTC.

The chain joins TRBV6-6 to TRBJ1-5, with a weak D call TRBD1 (5 bases). Germline CDR1 MNHNY, CDR2 SVGAGI (reference sequence). Trimming left V 4 bases short and J 4 bases short, with 14 bases between. The CDR3 loop spans 15 amino acids. Here the CDR3 reads CASSSRPGRNQPQHF. The CDR3 DNA reads as TGTGCCAGCAGTTCACGGCCAGGGAGGAATCAGCCCCAGCATTTT.

The genes are TRBV7-9 and TRBJ2-6; 7 bases match TRBD1. From germline, CDR1 is SEHNR and CDR2 FQNEAQ (reference sequence). V shed 5 bases and J 3 bases; nucleotides not matched to a gene: 10. CDR3 length: 17 amino acids. CDR3 bases: TGTGCCAGCAGCCTACACAGGGGAGTATTTGGGGCCAACGTCCTGACTTTC. It yields the protein CASSLHRGVFGANVLTF. The complete variable domain, with remaining parts taken from reference TRBV7-9 and TRBJ2-6, reads DTGVSQNPRHKITKRGQNVTFRCDPISEHNRLYWYRQTLGQGPEFLTYFQNEAQLEKSRLLSDRFSAERPKGSFSTLEIQRTEQGDSAMYLCASSLHRGVFGANVLTFGAGSRLTVL.

The CDR3 spells CASSLHSTYEQYF. CDR3 DNA: TGTGCCAGCAGTTTACACAGCACATACGAGCAGTACTTC. This chain links TRBV27 with TRBJ2-7; no reliable D call. With 2 bases removed from V and 4 bases from J, the gap between germline ends came to 9 bases. From germline, CDR1 is MNHEY and CDR2 SMNVEV (reference sequence). This CDR3 contains 13 residues.

The rearrangement uses TRBV11-3 and TRBJ2-1; 11 bases match TRBD1. Trimming removed 4 bases from V and 8 bases from J; junction bases left unmatched: 7. Germline lookup yields CDR1 SGHNT and CDR2 YENEEA. The CDR3 consists of 15 residues. CDR3 residues: CASSSRTGGLDEQFF. In DNA form, the CDR3 reads TGTGCCAGCAGCTCAAGGACAGGGGGCCTGGATGAGCAGTTCTTC.

The rearrangement uses TRBV7-8 and TRBJ1-2, with D perhaps TRBD1 (5 bases). With 1 base removed from V and 0 bases from J, the gap between germline ends came to 9 bases. Germline lookup yields CDR1 SGHVS and CDR2 FQNEAQ. The CDR3 is 15 amino acids. The CDR3 nucleotides are TGTGCCAGCAGCTTAGTGGGGGGGGCTAACTATGGCTACACCTTC. Its translation is CASSLVGGANYGYTF.

This clone occurred once. V is TRBV3-1 (or the pseudogene TRBV3-2) and J is TRBJ2-7; 8 nucleotides agree with TRBD1. The CDR3 contains 13 residues. V trimming: 6 bases; J trimming: 4 bases; junction bases outside the gene matches: 5. CDR1 is LGHDT and CDR2 is YNNKEL in the germline V gene (reference sequence). The CDR3 region has the DNA TGTGCCAGCAGGCGGACAGGGAGTTACGAGCAGTACTTC. Encoded protein: CASRRTGSYEQYF.

This clone showed up just a few times. The V and J genes are TRBV19 and TRBJ1-5; 9 positions match TRBD1. The germline CDR1 and CDR2 sequences are LNHDA and SQIVND (reference sequence). V gave up 9 bases and J gave up 7 bases; unmatched junction bases: 10. The CDR3 sequence is 14 residues long. CDR3 region: CASCPGTGLQPQHF. The CDR3 DNA reads as TGTGCCAGCTGTCCCGGGACAGGGTTACAGCCCCAGCATTTT.

The chain employs TRBV5-1 and TRBJ2-3; 8 nucleotides agree with TRBD2. With 3 bases clipped from V and 4 bases from J, the junction kept 10 bases outside the gene matches. Germline loops: CDR1 SGHRS, CDR2 YFSETQ. This CDR3 region has 16 residues. This CDR3 reads CASSSPGLETPDTQYF. The CDR3 DNA reads TGCGCCAGCAGCTCCCCGGGACTAGAGACGCCAGATACGCAGTATTTT.

The chain links TRBV9 to TRBJ2-1; TRBD2 might be the D (5 bases). This CDR3 has 13 residues. V was pared by 7 bases and J by 8 bases, with 16 bases between. The germline V gene encodes CDR1 SGDLS and CDR2 YYNGEE. The CDR3 region has the DNA TGTGCCAGCGGCGGGCCCGGGGTGGATGAGCAGTTCTTC. This codes for CASGGPGVDEQFF.

The rearrangement links TRBV21-1 to TRBJ1-1; the table's D call, TRBD1, was not checked against the DNA. TRBV21-1 is a pseudogene segment. There are 16 residues in the CDR3. CDR3 DNA: TGTGCCAGCAGCAAAGAGGGACAGGGGGCTTACACTGAAGCTTTCTTT. Amino acid sequence: CASSKEGQGAYTEAFF.

The rearrangement links TRBV4-3 to TRBJ2-2; TRBD1 matches at 8 bases. V was pared by 0 bases and J by 1 base, with 4 bases of the junction left unmatched. The CDR3 has 17 amino acids. Germline CDR1 LGHNA, CDR2 YSLEER. CDR3 amino acids: CASSQEPRGRNTGELFF. The CDR3 coding sequence is TGCGCCAGCAGCCAAGAACCCAGGGGGCGGAACACCGGGGAGCTGTTTTTT.

The gene calls are TRBV12-3 or TRBV12-4 and TRBJ1-1; D is unclear. Trimming pared 2 bases from V and 6 bases from J, leaving 10 bases between. The CDR3 is 13 residues long. The CDR3 loop is CASSLTVVAEAFF. CDR3 nucleotide sequence: TGTGCCAGCAGTTTAACGGTTGTGGCTGAAGCTTTCTTT.

This clone was detected only once. V is TRBV7-8 and J is TRBJ2-1; TRBD2 is a possible D gene (7 bases). The germline gives CDR1 SGHVS, CDR2 FQNEAQ. The CDR3 is 15 residues long. V dropped 5 bases and J dropped 4 bases, with 15 bases sitting between them. Here the CDR3 reads CASSLRGEGYNEQFF. CDR3 bases: TGTGCCAGCAGCCTGAGGGGGGAGGGATACAATGAGCAGTTCTTC.

To note about this clone: A much larger clone lies one base from this, so it may be a read error. The chain joins TRBV5-6 to TRBJ1-2, with 11 bases aligning to TRBD1. The CDR3 consists of 12 residues. Germline-derived CDR1 and CDR2 are SGHDT and YYEEEE. The J segment lost 7 bases and the V segment lost 5 bases, leaving 1 base of the junction unmatched. CDR3 amino acids: CASRGQGGGYTF. The CDR3, as DNA: TGTGCCAGCAGGGGACAGGGGGGTGGCTACACCTTC.